This T cell receptor beta chain was sequenced during a study of cytomegalovirus exposure and HLA in healthy donors. This CDR3 is 15 amino acids long. V was shortened by 5 bases and J by 5 bases, with 16 bases between the two germline ends. The germline V gene has CDR1 SGHAT and CDR2 FQNNGV. The PCR contained 60 Vbeta and 13 Jbeta primers. Assay used: immunoSEQ multiplex PCR; TCRdb lists only in-frame clones, some missing. This table holds 150,000 to 200,000 clones, around 84% found once. The V and J genes are TRBV11-2 and TRBJ2-1; TRBD2 is a possible D gene (6 bases). Material: PBMCs. The sequence came from a boy aged 2-9 years in good health and CMV-seronegative. The CDR3 is CASSLLGTLDNEQFF. CDR3 DNA: TGTGCCAGCAGCCTTCTAGGGACTTTAGACAATGAGCAGTTCTTC.